The rows below give T cell receptor beta chains drawn from one sample of a study of glioma-infiltrating T cells after dendritic cell vaccination. The data were produced by immunoSEQ multiplex PCR, yet TCRdb's version contains in-frame clones alone and is incomplete. The sample yields approximately 92,000 clones, about 85% seen once. This specimen was blood, taken after dendritic cell vaccination. These receptors all stem from a human donor with glioblastoma. Each CDR3 is given with its conserved first and last residue. D genes are given only for firm matches. Size values are once, few and many counts, or a class for expanded clones, and some rows have none.

V	size	D	J	CDR3	DNA
TRBV5-1	.	.	TRBJ2-3	CASSPISGALTDTQYF	TGCGCCAGCAGCCCCATTAGCGGAGCCCTCACAGATACGCAGTATTTT
TRBV5-1	once	.	TRBJ1-4	CARTVLQGCGNEKLFF	TGCGCCAGAACCGTACTACAGGGATGCGGTAATGAAAAACTGTTTTTT
TRBV7-9	.	.	TRBJ2-3	CASNYVTDTQYF	TGTGCCAGCAACTATGTCACCGATACGCAGTATTTT
TRBV4-2	.	.	TRBJ1-5	CASSQDPGGSRNQPQHF	TGTGCCAGCAGCCAAGATCCCGGGGGTAGTCGCAATCAGCCCCAGCATTTT
TRBV19	.	TRBD1	TRBJ1-2	CASSIETSGGSGYTF	TGTGCCAGTAGTATAGAGACCTCAGGGGGCAGTGGCTACACCTTC
TRBV12-5	few	TRBD2	TRBJ2-5	CASVLPLGLAGSGQETQYF	TGTGCTAGTGTCCTACCCTTGGGACTAGCGGGGTCGGGGCAAGAGACCCAGTACTTC
TRBV2	.	.	TRBJ2-5	CASSEWRDQETQYF	TGTGCCAGCAGTGAATGGAGAGACCAAGAGACCCAGTACTTC
TRBV27	.	TRBD1	TRBJ2-3	CASTRTGTGLPTQYF	TGTGCCAGCACCCGGACCGGGACAGGGTTACCCACGCAGTATTTT
TRBV10-1	.	TRBD2	TRBJ2-3	CASRLAGGTDTQYF	TGCGCCAGCAGGTTAGCGGGGGGCACAGATACGCAGTATTTT
TRBV2	.	TRBD1	TRBJ1-2	CASRGTDYGYTF	TGTGCCAGCCGCGGGACAGATTATGGCTACACCTTC
TRBV5-1	.	.	TRBJ2-7	CASSFTGQGISYEQYF	TGCGCCAGCAGCTTCACCGGGCAGGGGATCTCCTACGAGCAGTACTTC
TRBV21-1	.	.	TRBJ1-5	CASRDRREQRDWQGTQHF	TGTGCCAGCAGGGATCGACGAGAGCAGCGCGACTGGCAGGGGACACAGCATTTT
TRBV30	.	.	TRBJ1-2	CAWSPGGGGAFGGYTF	TGTGCCTGGAGCCCGGGGGGCGGGGGGGCTTTTGGCGGCTACACCTTC
TRBV18	once	.	TRBJ1-5	CASSPSPTRPVSNQPQHF	TGTGCCAGCTCACCTTCCCCCACTAGACCGGTTAGCAATCAGCCCCAGCATTTT
TRBV7-4	few	TRBD1	TRBJ2-7	CASSLNAGGASEQYF	TGTGCCAGCAGCTTAAACGCAGGGGGAGCGAGCGAGCAGTACTTC
TRBV4-1	.	TRBD2	TRBJ2-1	CASSHLPGAGGNSGEQFF	TGCGCCAGCAGCCACCTCCCGGGAGCGGGAGGAAATAGCGGTGAGCAGTTCTTC
TRBV5-1	.	.	TRBJ2-7	CASSLVAGSLYEQYF	TGCGCCAGCAGCTTGGTTGCGGGGAGCCTTTACGAGCAGTACTTC
TRBV7-3	.	TRBD1	TRBJ2-7	CASRTGSSYEQYF	TGTGCCAGCAGGACAGGGAGCTCCTACGAGCAGTACTTC
TRBV28	few	TRBD1	TRBJ2-7	CASSSVSTGDYEQYF	TGTGCCAGCAGTTCGGTTTCCACAGGGGACTACGAGCAGTACTTC
TRBV2	few	.	TRBJ1-5	CASRGDISQPQHF	TGTGCCAGCAGGGGAGACATTAGTCAGCCCCAGCATTTT